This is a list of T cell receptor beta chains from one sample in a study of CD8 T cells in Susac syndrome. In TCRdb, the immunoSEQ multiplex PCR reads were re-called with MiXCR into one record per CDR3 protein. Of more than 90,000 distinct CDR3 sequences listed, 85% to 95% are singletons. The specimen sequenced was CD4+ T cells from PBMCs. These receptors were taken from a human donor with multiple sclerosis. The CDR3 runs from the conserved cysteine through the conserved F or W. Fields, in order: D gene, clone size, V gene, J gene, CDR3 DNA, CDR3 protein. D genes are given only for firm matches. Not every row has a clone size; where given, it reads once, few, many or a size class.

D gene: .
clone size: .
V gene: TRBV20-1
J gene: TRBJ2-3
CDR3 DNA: TGCAGTGCTAGAACAGCCGCCGCCACAGATACGCAGTATTTT
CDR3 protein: CSARTAAATDTQYF

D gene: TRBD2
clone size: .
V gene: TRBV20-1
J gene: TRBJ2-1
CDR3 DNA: TGCAGTGCTAGAGAAAAAGGCGGGGGGGCCTACAATGAGCAGTTCTTC
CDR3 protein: CSAREKGGGAYNEQFF

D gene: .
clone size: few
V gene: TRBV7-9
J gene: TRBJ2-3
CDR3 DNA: TGTGCCAGCAGCTCAGGACACGACCGACCAGATACGCAGTATTTT
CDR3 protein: CASSSGHDRPDTQYF

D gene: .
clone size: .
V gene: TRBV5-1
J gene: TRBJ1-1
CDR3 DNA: TGCGCCAGCAGCTTCTCCGAGACAAGAGGCGAAGCTTTCTTT
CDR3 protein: CASSFSETRGEAFF

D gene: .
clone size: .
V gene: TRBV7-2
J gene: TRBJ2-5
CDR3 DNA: TGTGCCAGCAGCCTTACCGTGCAAGAGACCCAGTACTTC
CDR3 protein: CASSLTVQETQYF

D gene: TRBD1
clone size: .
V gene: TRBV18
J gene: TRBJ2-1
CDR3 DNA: TGTGCCAGCTCACCACGCTCGCAGGGGGACAATGAGCAGTTCTTC
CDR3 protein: CASSPRSQGDNEQFF

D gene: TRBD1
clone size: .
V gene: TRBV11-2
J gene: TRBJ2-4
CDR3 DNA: TGTGCCAGCAGCTGGAACCGGGACAGAGGAATGAAAAACATTCAGTACTTC
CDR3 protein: CASSWNRDRGMKNIQYF

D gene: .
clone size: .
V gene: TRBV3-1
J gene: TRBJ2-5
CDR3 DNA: TGTGCCAGCAGCCAGATTGGCGGGATGGGGGGGCCAGGAGGGACCCAGTACTTC
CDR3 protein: CASSQIGGMGGPGGTQYF

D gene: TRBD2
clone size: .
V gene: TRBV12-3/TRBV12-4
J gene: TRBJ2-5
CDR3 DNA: TGTGCCAGCAGTCCTAGCGGGGGTAGGGAAGAGACCCAGTACTTC
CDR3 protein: CASSPSGGREETQYF

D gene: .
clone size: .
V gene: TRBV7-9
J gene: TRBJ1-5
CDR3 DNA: TGTGCCAGCAGCACACCAGGGCAGCCCCAGCATTTT
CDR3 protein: CASSTPGQPQHF

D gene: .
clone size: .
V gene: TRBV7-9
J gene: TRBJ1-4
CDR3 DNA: TGTGCCAGCAGCTCGGGAGGGGTGAATGAAAAACTGTTTTTT
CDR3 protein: CASSSGGVNEKLFF

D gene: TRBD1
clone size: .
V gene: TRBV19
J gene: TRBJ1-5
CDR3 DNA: TGTGCCAGTAGTATATATTGGCTTGGGACAGTTAGCAATCAGCCCCAGCATTTT
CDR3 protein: CASSIYWLGTVSNQPQHF

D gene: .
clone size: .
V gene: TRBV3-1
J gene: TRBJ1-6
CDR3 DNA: TGTGCCAGCAGCCAAGGGTGGACAGCAGATTCACCCCTCCACTTT
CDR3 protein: CASSQGWTADSPLHF